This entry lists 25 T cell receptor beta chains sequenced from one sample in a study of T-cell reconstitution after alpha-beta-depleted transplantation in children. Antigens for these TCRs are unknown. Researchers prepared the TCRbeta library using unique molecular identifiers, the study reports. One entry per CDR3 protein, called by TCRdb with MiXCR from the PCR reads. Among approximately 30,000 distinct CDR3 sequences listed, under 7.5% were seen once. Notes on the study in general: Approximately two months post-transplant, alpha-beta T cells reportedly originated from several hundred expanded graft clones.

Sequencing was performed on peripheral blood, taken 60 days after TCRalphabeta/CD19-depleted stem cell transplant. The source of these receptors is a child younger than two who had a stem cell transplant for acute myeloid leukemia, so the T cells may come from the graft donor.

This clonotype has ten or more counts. CDR3 sequence reads: CASSPIQWGSYNEQFF. The CDR3 region has the DNA TGTGCCAGCAGTCCCATCCAGTGGGGTTCCTACAATGAGCAGTTCTTC. V gene TRBV11-2 combines with J gene TRBJ2-1; D not resolved. Germline CDR1 is SGHAT and CDR2 is FQNNGV. The germline V and J ends were trimmed by 6 bases and 1 base, with 16 bases remaining between them. The length of the CDR3 is 16 residues. Full variable domain (remainder filled in from reference TRBV11-2 and TRBJ2-1): EAGVAQSPRYKIIEKRQSVAFWCNPISGHATLYWYQQILGQGPKLLIQFQNNGVVDDSQLPKDRFSAERLKGVDSTLKIQPAKLEDSAVYLCASSPIQWGSYNEQFFGPGTRLTVL.

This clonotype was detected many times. CDR3 nucleotide sequence: TGTGCCAGCAGCTTGTGGAGGGCTATGAACACTGAAGCTTTCTTT. Translation: CASSLWRAMNTEAFF. This sequence joins TRBV5-6 and TRBJ1-1, with D unresolved. The CDR3 has 15 residues. V gave up 1 base and J gave up 0 bases, with 10 bases separating them. Looked up from germline, CDR1 is SGHDT and CDR2 is YYEEEE.

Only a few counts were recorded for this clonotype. The CDR3 is CASSSLRGASYEQYF. In DNA, the CDR3 is TGTGCCAGCAGTTCCCTAAGGGGGGCCTCCTACGAGCAGTACTTC. The chain couples TRBV6-2 or TRBV6-3 to TRBJ2-7, with D possibly being TRBD1 or TRBD2 (6 bases each). Germline loops: CDR1 MNHEY, CDR2 SVGEGT. CDR3 length: 15 residues. The ends were cut back, 4 bases at V and 0 bases at J, with 13 bases in the middle.

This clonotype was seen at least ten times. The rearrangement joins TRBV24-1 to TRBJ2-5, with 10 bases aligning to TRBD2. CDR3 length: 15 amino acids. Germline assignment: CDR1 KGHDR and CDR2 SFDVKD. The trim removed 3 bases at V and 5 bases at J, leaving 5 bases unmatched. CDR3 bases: TGTGCCACCAGTGATGGGACTAGCGAGGGGGAGACCCAGTACTTC. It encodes CATSDGTSEGETQYF.

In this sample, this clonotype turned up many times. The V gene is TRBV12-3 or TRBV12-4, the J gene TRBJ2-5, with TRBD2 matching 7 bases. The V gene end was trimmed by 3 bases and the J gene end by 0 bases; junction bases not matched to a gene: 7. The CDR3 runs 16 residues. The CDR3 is CASSLEAGVNQETQYF. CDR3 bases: TGTGCCAGCAGTTTGGAGGCGGGAGTTAACCAAGAGACCCAGTACTTC.

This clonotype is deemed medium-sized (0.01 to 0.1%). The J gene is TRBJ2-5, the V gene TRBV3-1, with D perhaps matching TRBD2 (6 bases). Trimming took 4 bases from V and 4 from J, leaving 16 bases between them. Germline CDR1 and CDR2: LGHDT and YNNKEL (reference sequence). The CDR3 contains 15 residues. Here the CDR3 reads CASSPGTSWGETQYF. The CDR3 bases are TGTGCCAGCAGCCCCGGGACTTCTTGGGGAGAGACCCAGTACTTC.

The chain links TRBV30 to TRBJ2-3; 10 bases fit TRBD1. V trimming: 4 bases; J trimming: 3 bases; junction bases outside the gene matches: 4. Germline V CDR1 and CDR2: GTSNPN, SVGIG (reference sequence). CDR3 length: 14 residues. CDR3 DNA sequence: TGTGCCTGGAACGGACAGGGGGTAACAGATACGCAGTATTTT. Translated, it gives CAWNGQGVTDTQYF.

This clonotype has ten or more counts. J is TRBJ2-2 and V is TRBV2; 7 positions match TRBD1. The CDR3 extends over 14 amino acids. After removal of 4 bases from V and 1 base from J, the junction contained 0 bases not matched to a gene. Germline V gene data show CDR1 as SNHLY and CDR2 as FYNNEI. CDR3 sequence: CASSGQGNTGELFF. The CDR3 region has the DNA TGTGCCAGCAGTGGACAGGGGAACACCGGGGAGCTGTTTTTT.

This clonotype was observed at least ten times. CDR3 loop: CASSLSGRGFSYEQYF. The CDR3 DNA follows: TGTGCCAGCAGTTTATCGGGCAGGGGGTTCTCCTACGAGCAGTACTTC. This chain links TRBV27 with TRBJ2-7; 7 bases fit TRBD1. V lost 0 bases, J lost 0 bases, and 5 bases stayed unmatched. This CDR3 region has 16 residues. Germline lookup yields CDR1 MNHEY and CDR2 SMNVEV (reference sequence).

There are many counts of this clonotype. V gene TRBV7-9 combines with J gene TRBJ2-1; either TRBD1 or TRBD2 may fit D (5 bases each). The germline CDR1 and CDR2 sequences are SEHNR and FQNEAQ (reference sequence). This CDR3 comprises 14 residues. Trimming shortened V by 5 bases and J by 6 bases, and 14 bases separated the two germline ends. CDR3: CASSRGARRNEQFF. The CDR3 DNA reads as TGTGCCAGCAGCCGAGGGGCCCGACGCAATGAGCAGTTCTTC.

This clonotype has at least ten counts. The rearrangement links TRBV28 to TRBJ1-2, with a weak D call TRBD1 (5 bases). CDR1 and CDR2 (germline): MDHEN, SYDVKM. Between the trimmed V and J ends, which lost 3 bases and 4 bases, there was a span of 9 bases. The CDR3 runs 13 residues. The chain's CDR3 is CASSFGGRYGYTF. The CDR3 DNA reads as TGTGCCAGCAGTTTTGGGGGTCGCTATGGCTACACCTTC.

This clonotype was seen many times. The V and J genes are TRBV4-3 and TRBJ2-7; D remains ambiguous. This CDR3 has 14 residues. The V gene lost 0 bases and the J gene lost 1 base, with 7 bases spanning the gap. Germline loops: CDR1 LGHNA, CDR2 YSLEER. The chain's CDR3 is CASSQEVRSYEQYF. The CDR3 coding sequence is TGCGCCAGCAGCCAAGAGGTCAGGTCCTACGAGCAGTACTTC.

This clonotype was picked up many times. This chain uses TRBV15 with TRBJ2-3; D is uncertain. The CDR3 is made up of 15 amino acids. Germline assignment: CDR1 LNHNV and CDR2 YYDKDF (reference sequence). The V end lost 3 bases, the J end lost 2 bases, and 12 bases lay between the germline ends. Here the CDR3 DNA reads TGTGCCACCAGCAGCGACGCCCTAAACACAGATACGCAGTATTTT. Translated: CATSSDALNTDTQYF.

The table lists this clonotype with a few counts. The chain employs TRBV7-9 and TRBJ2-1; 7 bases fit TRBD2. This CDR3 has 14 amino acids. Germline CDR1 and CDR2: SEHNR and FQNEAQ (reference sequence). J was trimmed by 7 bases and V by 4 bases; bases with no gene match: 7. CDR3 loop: CASSSSTSKNEQFF. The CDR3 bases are TGTGCCAGCAGCTCCTCGACTAGCAAAAATGAGCAGTTCTTC.

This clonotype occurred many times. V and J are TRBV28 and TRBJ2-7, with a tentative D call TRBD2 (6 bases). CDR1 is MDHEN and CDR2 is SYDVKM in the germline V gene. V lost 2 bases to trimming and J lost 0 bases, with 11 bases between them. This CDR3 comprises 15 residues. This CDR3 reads CASSLLGGDSYEQYF. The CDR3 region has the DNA TGTGCCAGCAGTTTACTAGGCGGGGACTCCTACGAGCAGTACTTC.

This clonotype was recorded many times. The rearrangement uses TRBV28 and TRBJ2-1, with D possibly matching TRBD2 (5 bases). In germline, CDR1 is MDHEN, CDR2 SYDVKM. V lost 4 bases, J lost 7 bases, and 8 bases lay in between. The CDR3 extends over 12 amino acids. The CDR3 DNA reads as TGTGCCAGCAGTTGGGCGGGTAATGAGCAGTTCTTC. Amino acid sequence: CASSWAGNEQFF.

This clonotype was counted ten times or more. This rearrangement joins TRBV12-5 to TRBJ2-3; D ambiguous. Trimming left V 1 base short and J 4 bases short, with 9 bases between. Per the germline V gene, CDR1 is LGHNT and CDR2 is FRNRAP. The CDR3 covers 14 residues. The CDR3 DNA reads TGTGCTAGTGGTTTGGGGACCGCCGCAGATACGCAGTATTTT. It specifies CASGLGTAADTQYF.

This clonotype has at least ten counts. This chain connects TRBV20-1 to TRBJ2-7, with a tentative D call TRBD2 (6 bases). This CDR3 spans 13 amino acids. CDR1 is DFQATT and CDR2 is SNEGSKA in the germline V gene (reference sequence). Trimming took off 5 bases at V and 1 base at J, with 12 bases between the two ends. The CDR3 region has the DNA TGCAGTGCTTCCGGGACTGAATCCTACGAGCAGTACTTC. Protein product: CSASGTESYEQYF.

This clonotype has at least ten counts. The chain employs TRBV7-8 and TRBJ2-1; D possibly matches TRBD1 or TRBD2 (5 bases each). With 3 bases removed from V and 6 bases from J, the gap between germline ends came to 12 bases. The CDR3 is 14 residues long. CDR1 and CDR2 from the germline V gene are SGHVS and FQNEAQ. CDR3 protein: CASSFGTEINEQFF. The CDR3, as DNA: TGTGCCAGCAGCTTCGGGACCGAGATCAATGAGCAGTTCTTC.

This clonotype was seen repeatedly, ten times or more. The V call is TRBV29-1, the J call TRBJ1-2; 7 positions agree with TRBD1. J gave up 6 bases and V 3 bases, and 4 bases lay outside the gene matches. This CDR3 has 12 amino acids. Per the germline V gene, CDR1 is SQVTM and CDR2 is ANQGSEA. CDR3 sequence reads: CSVDGRGNGYTF. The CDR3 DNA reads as TGCAGCGTTGATGGCAGGGGGAATGGCTACACCTTC.

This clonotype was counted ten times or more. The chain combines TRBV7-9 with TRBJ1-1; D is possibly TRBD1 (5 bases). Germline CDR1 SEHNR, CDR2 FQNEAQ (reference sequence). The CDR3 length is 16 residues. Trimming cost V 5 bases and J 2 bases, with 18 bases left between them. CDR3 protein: CASSPPVRGVNTEAFF. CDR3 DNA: TGTGCCAGCAGCCCACCCGTGCGAGGGGTTAACACTGAAGCTTTCTTT.

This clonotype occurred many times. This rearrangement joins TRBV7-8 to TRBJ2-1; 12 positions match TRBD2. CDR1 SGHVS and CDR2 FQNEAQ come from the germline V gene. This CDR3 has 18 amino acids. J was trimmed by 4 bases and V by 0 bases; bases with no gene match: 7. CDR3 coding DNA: TGTGCCAGCAGCTTAGCACTAGCGGGAGGACCTATGTACAATGAGCAGTTCTTC. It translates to CASSLALAGGPMYNEQFF. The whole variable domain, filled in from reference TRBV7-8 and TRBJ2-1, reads GAGVSQSPRYKVAKRGQDVALRCDPISGHVSLFWYQQALGQGPEFLTYFQNEAQLDKSGLPSDRFFAERPEGSVSTLKIQRTQQEDSAVYLCASSLALAGGPMYNEQFFGPGTRLTVL.

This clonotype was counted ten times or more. CDR3 sequence: CASSFTGTTYGNQPQHF. The CDR3 DNA is TGTGCCAGCAGCTTCACCGGGACGACTTATGGCAATCAGCCCCAGCATTTT. The chain joins TRBV7-8 to TRBJ1-5; a possible D gene is TRBD1 (5 bases). This CDR3 spans 17 amino acids. Germline V lookup: CDR1 SGHVS, CDR2 FQNEAQ. Trimming took off 3 bases at V and 2 bases at J, with 17 bases between the two ends.

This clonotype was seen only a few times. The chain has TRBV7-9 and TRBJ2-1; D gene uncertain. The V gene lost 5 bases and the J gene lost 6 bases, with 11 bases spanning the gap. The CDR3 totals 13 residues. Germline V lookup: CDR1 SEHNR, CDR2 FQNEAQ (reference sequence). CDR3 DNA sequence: TGTGCCAGCAGCCCCATCCCCCGCAATGAGCAGTTCTTC. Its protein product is CASSPIPRNEQFF.

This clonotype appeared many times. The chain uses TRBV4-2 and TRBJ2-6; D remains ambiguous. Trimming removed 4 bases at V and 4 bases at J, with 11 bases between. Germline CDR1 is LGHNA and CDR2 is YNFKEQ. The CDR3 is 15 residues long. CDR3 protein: CASSPRYRGANVLTF. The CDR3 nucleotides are TGTGCCAGCAGCCCACGGTATCGGGGGGCCAACGTCCTGACTTTC.